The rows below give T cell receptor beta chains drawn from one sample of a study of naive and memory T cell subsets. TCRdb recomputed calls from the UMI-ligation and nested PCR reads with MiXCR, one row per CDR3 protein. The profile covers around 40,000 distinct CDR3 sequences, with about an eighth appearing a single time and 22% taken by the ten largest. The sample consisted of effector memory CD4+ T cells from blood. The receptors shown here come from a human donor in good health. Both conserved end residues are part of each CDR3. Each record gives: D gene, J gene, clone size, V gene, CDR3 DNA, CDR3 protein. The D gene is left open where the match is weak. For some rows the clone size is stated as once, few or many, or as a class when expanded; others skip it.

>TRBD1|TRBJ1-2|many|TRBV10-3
TGTGCCATCAGTGAAGGAAGGGGACAGGAGTATGGCTACACCTTC
CAISEGRGQEYGYTF
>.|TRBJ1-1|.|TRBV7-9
TGTGCCACCAGGGGTGACTCCTACACTGAAGCTTTCTTT
CATRGDSYTEAFF
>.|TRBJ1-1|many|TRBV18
TGTGCCAGCTCACCAACGAGGAACACTGAAGCTTTCTTT
CASSPTRNTEAFF
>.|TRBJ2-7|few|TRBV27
TGTGCCAGCAGGCTCCGTGGATCCTACGAGCAGTACTTC
CASRLRGSYEQYF
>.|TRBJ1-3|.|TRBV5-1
TGCGCCAGCAGCTGGGTCCGACCCACCGAGGACACCATATATTTT
CASSWVRPTEDTIYF
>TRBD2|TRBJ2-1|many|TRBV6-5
TGTGCCAGCAGTTACTCTGGCGGGAGCTCCTACAATGAGCAGTTCTTC
CASSYSGGSSYNEQFF
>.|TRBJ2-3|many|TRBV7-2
TGTGCCAGCAGCTGGAGACAGGCGCCGCTGGGCACAGATACGCAGTATTTT
CASSWRQAPLGTDTQYF
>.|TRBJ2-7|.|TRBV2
TGTGCCAGCAATACCGACAGGAGCTCCTACGAGCAGTACTTC
CASNTDRSSYEQYF
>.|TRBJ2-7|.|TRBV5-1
TGCGCCAGCAGCGGAGCTGCGGGTTTCACCGAGCAGTACTTC
CASSGAAGFTEQYF
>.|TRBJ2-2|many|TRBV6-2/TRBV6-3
TGTGCCTCATCTAGGGGGGGGGGCGTGTACACCGGGGAGCTGTTTTTT
CASSRGGGVYTGELFF
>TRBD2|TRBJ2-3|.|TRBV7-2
TGTGCCAGCAGCTCTCCGGGACTAGCGGTGGCGGTAAACACAGATACGCAGTATTTT
CASSSPGLAVAVNTDTQYF
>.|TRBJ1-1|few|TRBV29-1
TGCAGCGTTGGGCCAGTCCAGAACACTGAAGCTTTCTTT
CSVGPVQNTEAFF
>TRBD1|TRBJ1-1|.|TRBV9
TGTGCCAGCACCGGGACAGGGGGCCCCATGAACGCTGAAGCTTTCTTT
CASTGTGGPMNAEAFF
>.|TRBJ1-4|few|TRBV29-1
TGCAGCTGTGGAGGTGGTAATGAAAAACTGTTTTTT
CSCGGGNEKLFF
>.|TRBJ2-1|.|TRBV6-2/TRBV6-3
TGTGCCAGCAGTTACTTTACTTACAATGAGCAGTTCTTC
CASSYFTYNEQFF
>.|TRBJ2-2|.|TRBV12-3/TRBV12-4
TGTGCCAGCAGTTTATCGACTAGAGGGACCGGGGAGCTGTTTTTT
CASSLSTRGTGELFF
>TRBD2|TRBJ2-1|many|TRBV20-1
TGCAGTGCTAGATCAGGGACTAGCGGGAGCCCTGAGCAGTTCTTC
CSARSGTSGSPEQFF
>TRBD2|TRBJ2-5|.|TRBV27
TGTGCCAGCAGTTTTTTGGGACTAGAAGAGACCCAGTACTTC
CASSFLGLEETQYF
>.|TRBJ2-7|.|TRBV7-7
TGTGCCAGCAGCAAAAAGGCCGGCCACGAGCAGTACTTC
CASSKKAGHEQYF
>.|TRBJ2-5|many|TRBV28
TGTGCCAGCGGCCCCTTGGCCCGGTCCCAAGAGACCCAGTACTTC
CASGPLARSQETQYF
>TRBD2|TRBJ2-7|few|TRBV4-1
TGCGCCAGCAGCCAACCTAGCGGGGGGTTCTACGAGCAGTACTTC
CASSQPSGGFYEQYF
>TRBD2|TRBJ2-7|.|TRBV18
TGTGCCAGCTCACCCGCGGGAGAGTCCTACGAGCAGTACTTC
CASSPAGESYEQYF
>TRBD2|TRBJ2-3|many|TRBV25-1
TGTGCCAGCAGTGAACTAGCGGGAGGGCGAAGGGCAGATACGCAGTATTTT
CASSELAGGRRADTQYF
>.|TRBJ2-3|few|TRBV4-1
TGCGCCAGCAGCTCGCCGGGGTTAGATACGCAGTATTTT
CASSSPGLDTQYF
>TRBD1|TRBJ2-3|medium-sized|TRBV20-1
TGCAGTGCTTGCCGGACAGGGGGCGTGCGGCGCACAGATACGCAGTATTTT
CSACRTGGVRRTDTQYF
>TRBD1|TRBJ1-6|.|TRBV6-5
TGTGCCAGCAGACTACAGGGACAGAGTCATTCACCCCTCCACTTT
CASRLQGQSHSPLHF
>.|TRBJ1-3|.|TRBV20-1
TGCAGCGCCCCCGCGGGACGCAGCTCTGGAAACACCATATATTTT
CSAPAGRSSGNTIYF
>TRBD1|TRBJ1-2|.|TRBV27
TGTGCCAGCAGTCCGAGGGACAGGCCGTCGGCTGGCTACACCTTC
CASSPRDRPSAGYTF
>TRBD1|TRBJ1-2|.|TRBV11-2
TGTGCCACCGGACAGGGGCATGGCTACACCTTC
CATGQGHGYTF
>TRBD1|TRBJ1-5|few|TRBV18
TGTGCCAGCTCACCACCCGGACAGGGAGGAAAAAATCAGCCCCAGCATTTT
CASSPPGQGGKNQPQHF
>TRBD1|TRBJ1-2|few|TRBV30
TGTGCCTGGAGTGCCATACAGGGGGCCTGGGGCTACACCTTC
CAWSAIQGAWGYTF
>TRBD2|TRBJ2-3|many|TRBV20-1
TGCAGTGCCCGGGAGGGCCTCGGCACAGATACGCAGTATTTT
CSAREGLGTDTQYF
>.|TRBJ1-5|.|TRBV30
TGTGCCTGGAGAGGGGCTGCTAGCAATCAGCCCCAGCATTTT
CAWRGAASNQPQHF
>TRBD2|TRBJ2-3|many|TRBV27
TGTGCCAGCAGTTTAAGAGCGGGAGTACCAGATACGCAGTATTTT
CASSLRAGVPDTQYF
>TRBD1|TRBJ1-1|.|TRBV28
TGTGCCAGCAGCATAAACGGACAGGGGAAGGGTACTGAAGCTTTCTTT
CASSINGQGKGTEAFF
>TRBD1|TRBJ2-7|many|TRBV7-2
TGTGCCAGCAGCTTGGATGACAGGGGGATCTACGAGCAGTACTTC
CASSLDDRGIYEQYF
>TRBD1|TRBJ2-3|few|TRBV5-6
TGTGCCAGCTCAGGCGGGACAGGGGGACGAGATACGCAGTATTTT
CASSGGTGGRDTQYF
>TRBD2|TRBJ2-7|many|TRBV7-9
TGTGCCAGTCAGGGGAAGCGGGAGGGCCATGGCGAGCAGTACTTC
CASQGKREGHGEQYF
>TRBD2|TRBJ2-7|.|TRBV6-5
TGTGCCAGCAGTCCAGCCGGGGGGAGGGCCCGTTTCTACGAGCAGTACTTC
CASSPAGGRARFYEQYF
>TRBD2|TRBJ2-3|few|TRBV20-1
TGCAGTACCCGGACTAGCGGGAGAGGGGGCGCAGATACGCAGTATTTT
CSTRTSGRGGADTQYF
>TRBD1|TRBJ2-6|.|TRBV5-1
TGCGCCAGCACCCCTAGGGGGCAGCTCTCTGGGGCCAACGTCCTGACTTTC
CASTPRGQLSGANVLTF